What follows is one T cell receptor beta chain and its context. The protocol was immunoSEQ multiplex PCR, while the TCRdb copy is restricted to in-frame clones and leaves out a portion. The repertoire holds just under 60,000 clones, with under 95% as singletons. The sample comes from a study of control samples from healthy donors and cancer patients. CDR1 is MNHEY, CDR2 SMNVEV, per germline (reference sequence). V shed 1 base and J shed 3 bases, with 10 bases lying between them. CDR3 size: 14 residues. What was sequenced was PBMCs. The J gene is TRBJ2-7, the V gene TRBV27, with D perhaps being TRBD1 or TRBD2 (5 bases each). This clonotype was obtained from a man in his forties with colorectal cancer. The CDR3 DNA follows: TGTGCCAGCAGTTTATTAGGGGAGAGCTACGAGCAGTACTTC. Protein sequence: CASSLLGESYEQYF.